This T cell receptor (beta chain) was recovered during a study of T cells in localized non-small cell lung cancer. This CDR3 has 14 amino acids. Looked up from germline, CDR1 is LNHDA and CDR2 is SQIVND (reference sequence). V shed 8 bases, J shed 0 bases, and the junction held 7 bases outside the gene matches. Libraries were prepared by immunoSEQ multiplex PCR; TCRdb keeps only in-frame clonotypes and omits some of them. The data show about 2,600 clones, around 25% seen once. The input for sequencing was lung tumor tissue, taken before any cancer treatment. The TCR comes from a female donor older than 55 with stage I lung adenocarcinoma. The chain carries TRBV19 and TRBJ2-7; 7 bases align to TRBD2. The CDR3 DNA sequence: TGTGCCAGTGCCTTCGGGGGGAACTCCTACGAGCAGTACTTC. Encoded protein: CASAFGGNSYEQYF. Complete variable domain (other parts from reference TRBV19 and TRBJ2-7): DGGITQSPKYLFRKEGQNVTLSCEQNLNHDAMYWYRQDPGQGLRLIYYSQIVNDFQKGDIAEGYSVSREKKESFPLTVTSAQKNPTAFYLCASAFGGNSYEQYFGPGTRLTVT.